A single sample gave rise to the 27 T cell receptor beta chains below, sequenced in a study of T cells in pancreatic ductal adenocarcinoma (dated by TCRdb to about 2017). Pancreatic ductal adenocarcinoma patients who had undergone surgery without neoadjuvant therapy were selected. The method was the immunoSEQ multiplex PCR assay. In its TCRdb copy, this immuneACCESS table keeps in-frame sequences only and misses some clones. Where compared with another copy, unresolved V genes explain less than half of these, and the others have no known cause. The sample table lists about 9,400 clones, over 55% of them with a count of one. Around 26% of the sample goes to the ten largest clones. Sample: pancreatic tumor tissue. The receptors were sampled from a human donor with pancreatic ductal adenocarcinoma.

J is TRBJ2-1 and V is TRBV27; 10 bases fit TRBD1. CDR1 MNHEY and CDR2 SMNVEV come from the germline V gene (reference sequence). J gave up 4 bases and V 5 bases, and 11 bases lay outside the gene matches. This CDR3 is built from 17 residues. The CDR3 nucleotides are TGTGCCAGCAGTCCTCGAAACCGGGACAGGGGATACAATGAGCAGTTCTTC. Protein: CASSPRNRDRGYNEQFF.

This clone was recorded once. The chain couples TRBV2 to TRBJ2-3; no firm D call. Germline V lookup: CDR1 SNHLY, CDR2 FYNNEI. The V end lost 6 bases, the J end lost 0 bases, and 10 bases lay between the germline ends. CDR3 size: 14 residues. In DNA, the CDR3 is TGTGCCAGCAGAGGCAGAGACAGCACAGATACGCAGTATTTT. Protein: CASRGRDSTDTQYF.

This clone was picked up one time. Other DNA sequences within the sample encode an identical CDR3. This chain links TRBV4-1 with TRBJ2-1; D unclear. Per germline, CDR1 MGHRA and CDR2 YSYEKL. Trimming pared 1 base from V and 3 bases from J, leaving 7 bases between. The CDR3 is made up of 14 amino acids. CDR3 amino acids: CASSQGGYYNEQFF. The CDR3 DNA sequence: TGCGCCAGCAGCCAAGGTGGCTACTACAATGAGCAGTTCTTC.

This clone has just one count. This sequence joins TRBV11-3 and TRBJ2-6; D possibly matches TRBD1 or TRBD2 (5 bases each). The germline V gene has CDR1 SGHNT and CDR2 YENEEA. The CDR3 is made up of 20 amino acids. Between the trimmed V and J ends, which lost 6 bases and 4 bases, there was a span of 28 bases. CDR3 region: CASRYPYGWDAKTGANVLTF. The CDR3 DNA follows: TGTGCCAGCAGATACCCGTATGGCTGGGACGCCAAAACGGGGGCCAACGTCCTGACTTTC. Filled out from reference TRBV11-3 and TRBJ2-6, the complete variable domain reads EAGVVQSPRYKIIEKKQPVAFWCNPISGHNTLYWYLQNLGQGPELLIRYENEEAVDDSQLPKDRFSAERLKGVDSTLKIQPAELGDSAVYLCASRYPYGWDAKTGANVLTFGAGSRLTVL.

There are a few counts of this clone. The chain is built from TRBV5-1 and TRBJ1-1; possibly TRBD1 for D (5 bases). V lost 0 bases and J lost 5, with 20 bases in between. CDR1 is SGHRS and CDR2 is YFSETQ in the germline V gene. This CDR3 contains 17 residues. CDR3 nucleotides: TGCGCCAGCAGCTTGGCCGGGCAGGGCGGGCTTGGGACTGAAGCTTTCTTT. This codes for CASSLAGQGGLGTEAFF.

The CDR3 protein is CASSLLNLGTSGTDTQYF. Written as DNA, the CDR3 is TGTGCCAGCAGTTTATTAAATCTTGGGACTAGCGGCACAGATACGCAGTATTTT. The genes are TRBV27 and TRBJ2-3; TRBD2 matches at 10 bases. Germline loops: CDR1 MNHEY, CDR2 SMNVEV (reference sequence). V lost 1 base, J lost 1 base, and 8 bases stayed unmatched. The CDR3 sequence is 18 residues long.

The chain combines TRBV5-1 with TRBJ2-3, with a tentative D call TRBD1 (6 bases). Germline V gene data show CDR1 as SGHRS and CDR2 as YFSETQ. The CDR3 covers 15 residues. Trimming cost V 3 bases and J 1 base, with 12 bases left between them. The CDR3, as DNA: TGCGCCAGCAGCTCGTGGACAGATGGCACAGATACGCAGTATTTT. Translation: CASSSWTDGTDTQYF.

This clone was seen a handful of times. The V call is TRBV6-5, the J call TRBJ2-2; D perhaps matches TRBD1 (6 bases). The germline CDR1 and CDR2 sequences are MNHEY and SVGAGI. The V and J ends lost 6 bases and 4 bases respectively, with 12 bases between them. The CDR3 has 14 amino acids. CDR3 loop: CASRVGAITGELFF. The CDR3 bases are TGTGCCAGCAGGGTGGGGGCAATCACCGGGGAGCTGTTTTTT.

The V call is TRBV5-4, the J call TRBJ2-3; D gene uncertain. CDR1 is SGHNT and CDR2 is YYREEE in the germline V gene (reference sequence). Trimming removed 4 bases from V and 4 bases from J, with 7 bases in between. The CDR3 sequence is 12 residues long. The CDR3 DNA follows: TGTGCCAGCAGCGCGTTGGCAGATACGCAGTATTTT. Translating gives CASSALADTQYF.

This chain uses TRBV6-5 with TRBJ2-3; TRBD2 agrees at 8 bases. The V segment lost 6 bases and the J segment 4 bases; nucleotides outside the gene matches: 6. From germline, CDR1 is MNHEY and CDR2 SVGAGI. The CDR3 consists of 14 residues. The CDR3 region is CASREGLAADTQYF. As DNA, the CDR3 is TGTGCCAGCAGGGAAGGACTAGCAGCAGATACGCAGTATTTT.

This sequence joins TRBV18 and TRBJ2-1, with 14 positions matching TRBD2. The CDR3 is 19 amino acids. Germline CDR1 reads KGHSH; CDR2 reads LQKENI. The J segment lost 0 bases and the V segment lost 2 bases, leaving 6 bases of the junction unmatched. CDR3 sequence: CASSPIPGTSGSSYNEQFF. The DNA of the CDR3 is TGTGCCAGCTCACCAATTCCCGGGACTAGCGGGAGCTCCTACAATGAGCAGTTCTTC.

The DNA of the CDR3 is TGTGCCAGCAGCTTAAGGGGGCGAAGGGGGGAGACCCAGTACTTC. Translated: CASSLRGRRGETQYF. V gene TRBV11-3 combines with J gene TRBJ2-5; 7 positions agree with TRBD1. J gave up 5 bases and V 2 bases, and 8 bases lay outside the gene matches. The germline V gene encodes CDR1 SGHNT and CDR2 YENEEA. The CDR3 loop spans 15 amino acids.

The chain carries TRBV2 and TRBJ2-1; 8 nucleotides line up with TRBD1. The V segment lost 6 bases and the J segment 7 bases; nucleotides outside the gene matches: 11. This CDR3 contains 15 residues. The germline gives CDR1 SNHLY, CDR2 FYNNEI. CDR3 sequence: CASSPTRTGRNEQFF. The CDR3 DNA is TGTGCCAGCAGCCCGACCCGGACAGGGCGTAATGAGCAGTTCTTC. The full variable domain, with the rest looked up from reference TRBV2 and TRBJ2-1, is EPEVTQTPSHQVTQMGQEVILRCVPISNHLYFYWYRQILGQKVEFLVSFYNNEISEKSEIFDDQFSVERPDGSNFTLKIRSTKLEDSAMYFCASSPTRTGRNEQFFGPGTRLTVL.

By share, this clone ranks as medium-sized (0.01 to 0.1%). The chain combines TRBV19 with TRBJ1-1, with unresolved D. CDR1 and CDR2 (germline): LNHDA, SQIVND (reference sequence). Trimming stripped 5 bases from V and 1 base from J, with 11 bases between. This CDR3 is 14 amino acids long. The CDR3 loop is CASSSADGNTEAFF. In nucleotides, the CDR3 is TGTGCCAGTAGTTCCGCGGACGGGAACACTGAAGCTTTCTTT.

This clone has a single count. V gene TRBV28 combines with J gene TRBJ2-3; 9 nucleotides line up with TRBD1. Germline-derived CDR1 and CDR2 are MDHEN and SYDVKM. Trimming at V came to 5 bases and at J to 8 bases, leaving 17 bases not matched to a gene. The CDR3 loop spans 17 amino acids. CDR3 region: CASSPPRGTGTFGTQYF. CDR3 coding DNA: TGTGCCAGCAGTCCCCCCCGCGGGACAGGGACCTTTGGTACGCAGTATTTT.

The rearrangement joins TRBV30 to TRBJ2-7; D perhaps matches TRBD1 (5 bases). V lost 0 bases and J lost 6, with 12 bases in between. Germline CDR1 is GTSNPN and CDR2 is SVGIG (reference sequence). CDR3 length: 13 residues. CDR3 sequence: CAWSVNRRGEQYF. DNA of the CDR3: TGTGCCTGGAGTGTCAACAGGAGAGGCGAGCAGTACTTC.

CDR3 in DNA: TGTGCCAGCAGCTCCGGACAGGGGAGGGGCACCGGGGAGCTGTTTTTT. Its translation: CASSSGQGRGTGELFF. This rearrangement joins TRBV7-9 to TRBJ2-2; 9 bases align to TRBD1. This CDR3 is built from 16 residues. J lost 4 bases, V lost 4 bases, and 7 bases had no gene match. The germline CDR1 and CDR2 sequences are SEHNR and FQNEAQ (reference sequence).

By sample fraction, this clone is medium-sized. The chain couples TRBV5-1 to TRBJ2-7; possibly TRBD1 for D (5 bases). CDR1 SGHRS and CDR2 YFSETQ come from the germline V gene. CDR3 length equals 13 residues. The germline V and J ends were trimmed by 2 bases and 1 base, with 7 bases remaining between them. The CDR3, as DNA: TGCGCCAGCAGCTTCGACAGATCCTACGAGCAGTACTTC. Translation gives CASSFDRSYEQYF.

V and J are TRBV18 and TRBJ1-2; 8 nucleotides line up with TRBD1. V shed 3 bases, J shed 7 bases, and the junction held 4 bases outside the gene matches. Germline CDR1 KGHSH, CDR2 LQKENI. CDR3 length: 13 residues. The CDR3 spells CASSPQGAGGYTF. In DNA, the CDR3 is TGTGCCAGCTCACCGCAGGGGGCCGGTGGCTACACCTTC.

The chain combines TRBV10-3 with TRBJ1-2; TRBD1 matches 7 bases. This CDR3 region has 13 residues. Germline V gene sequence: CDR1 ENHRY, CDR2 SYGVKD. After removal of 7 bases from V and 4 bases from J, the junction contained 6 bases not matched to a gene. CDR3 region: CAITGDRAYGYTF. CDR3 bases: TGTGCCATCACGGGAGACAGGGCCTATGGCTACACCTTC.

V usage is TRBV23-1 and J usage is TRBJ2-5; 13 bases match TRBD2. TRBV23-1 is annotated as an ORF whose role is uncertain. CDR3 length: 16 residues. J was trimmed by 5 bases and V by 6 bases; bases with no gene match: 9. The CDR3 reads CASRPTSGRNLETQYF. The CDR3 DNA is TGCGCCAGCAGGCCGACTAGCGGGAGGAATCTGGAGACCCAGTACTTC.

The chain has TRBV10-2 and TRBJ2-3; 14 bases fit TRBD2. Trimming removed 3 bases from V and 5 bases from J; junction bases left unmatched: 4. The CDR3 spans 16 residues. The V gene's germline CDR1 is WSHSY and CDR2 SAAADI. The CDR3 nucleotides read TGCGCCAGCAGTGATGGACTAGCGGGGGGTCGAGATACGCAGTATTTT. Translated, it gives CASSDGLAGGRDTQYF.

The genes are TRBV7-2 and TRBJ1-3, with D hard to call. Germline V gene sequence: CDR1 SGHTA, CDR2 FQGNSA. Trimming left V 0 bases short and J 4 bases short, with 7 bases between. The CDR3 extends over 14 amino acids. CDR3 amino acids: CASSLASRGNTIYF. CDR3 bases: TGTGCCAGCAGCTTAGCGAGCAGGGGAAACACCATATATTTT. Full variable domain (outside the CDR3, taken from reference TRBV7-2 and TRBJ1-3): GAGVSQSPSNKVTEKGKDVELRCDPISGHTALYWYRQSLGQGLEFLIYFQGNSAPDKSGLPSDRFSAERTGGSVSTLTIQRTQQEDSAVYLCASSLASRGNTIYFGEGSWLTVV.

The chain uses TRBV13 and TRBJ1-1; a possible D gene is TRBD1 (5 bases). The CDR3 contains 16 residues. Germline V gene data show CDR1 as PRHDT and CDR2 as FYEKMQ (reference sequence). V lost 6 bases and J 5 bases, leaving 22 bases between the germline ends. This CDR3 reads CASSDPPQGAGTEAFF. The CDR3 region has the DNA TGTGCCAGCAGTGACCCCCCCCAGGGCGCGGGGACTGAAGCTTTCTTT.

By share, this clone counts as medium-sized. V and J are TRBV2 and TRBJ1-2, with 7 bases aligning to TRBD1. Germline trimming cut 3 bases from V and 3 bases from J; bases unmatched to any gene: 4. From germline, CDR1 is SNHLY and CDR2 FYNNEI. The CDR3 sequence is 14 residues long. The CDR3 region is CASSEPGQYYGYTF. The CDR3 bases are TGTGCCAGCAGTGAGCCGGGACAGTACTATGGCTACACCTTC. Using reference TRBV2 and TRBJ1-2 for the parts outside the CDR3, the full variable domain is EPEVTQTPSHQVTQMGQEVILRCVPISNHLYFYWYRQILGQKVEFLVSFYNNEISEKSEIFDDQFSVERPDGSNFTLKIRSTKLEDSAMYFCASSEPGQYYGYTFGSGTRLTVV.

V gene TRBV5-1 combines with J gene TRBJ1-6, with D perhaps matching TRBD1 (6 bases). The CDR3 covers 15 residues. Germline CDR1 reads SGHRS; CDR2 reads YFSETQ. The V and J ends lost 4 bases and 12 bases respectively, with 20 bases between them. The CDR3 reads CASSPNTGSGEPLHF. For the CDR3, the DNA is TGCGCCAGCAGCCCAAACACAGGGAGCGGCGAACCCCTCCACTTT.

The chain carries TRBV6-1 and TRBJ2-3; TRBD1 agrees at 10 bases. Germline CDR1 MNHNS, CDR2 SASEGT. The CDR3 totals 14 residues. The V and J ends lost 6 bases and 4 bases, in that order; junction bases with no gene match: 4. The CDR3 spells CASRRDRGSDTQYF. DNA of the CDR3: TGTGCCAGCAGGAGGGACAGGGGATCAGATACGCAGTATTTT.